The 14 T cell receptor beta chains below come from one sample, sequenced in a study of T cells after yellow fever vaccination. TCRdb redid the calling of the 5' RACE reads with MiXCR, one entry per CDR3 protein. This table has fewer than 150,000 distinct CDR3 sequences, less than 9.5% appearing once. The sequencing used CD4+ T cells sorted from PBMCs, collected 5 days after the yellow fever booster vaccination. The receptors were sampled from a man younger than 40 who received the YFV17D yellow fever vaccine.

This clonotype was detected many times. This chain uses TRBV19 with TRBJ2-1; unclear D gene. The germline V and J ends were trimmed by 8 bases and 4 bases, with 9 bases remaining between them. CDR1 is LNHDA and CDR2 is SQIVND in the germline V gene (reference sequence). The CDR3 runs 12 residues. CDR3 in amino acids: CASPPDYNEQFF. The CDR3 coding sequence is TGTGCCAGTCCCCCCGATTACAATGAGCAGTTCTTC. The variable domain in full, with the rest retrieved from reference TRBV19 and TRBJ2-1, is DGGITQSPKYLFRKEGQNVTLSCEQNLNHDAMYWYRQDPGQGLRLIYYSQIVNDFQKGDIAEGYSVSREKKESFPLTVTSAQKNPTAFYLCASPPDYNEQFFGPGTRLTVL.

This clonotype was observed at least ten times. The chain joins TRBV5-1 to TRBJ2-7; 8 positions match TRBD2. This CDR3 is built from 15 residues. In germline, CDR1 is SGHRS, CDR2 YFSETQ. V shed 2 bases, J shed 5 bases, and the junction held 9 bases outside the gene matches. CDR3 coding DNA: TGCGCCAGCAGCTTTAGCGGGGCTACGTTTGACGAGCAGTACTTC. Amino acid sequence: CASSFSGATFDEQYF. The full variable domain, completed using reference TRBV5-1 and TRBJ2-7, is KAGVTQTPRYLIKTRGQQVTLSCSPISGHRSVSWYQQTPGQGLQFLFEYFSETQRNKGNFPGRFSGRQFSNSRSEMNVSTLELGDSALYLCASSFSGATFDEQYFGPGTRLTVT.

The sample holds many counts of this clonotype. The CDR3 bases are TGTGCCAGCAGTGAAAGGAGCGGGCTGGTTGAAGCTTTCTTT. This gives the protein CASSERSGLVEAFF. This sequence joins TRBV2 and TRBJ1-1; D call uncertain. Per the germline V gene, CDR1 is SNHLY and CDR2 is FYNNEI. This CDR3 spans 14 amino acids. Trimming stripped 2 bases from V and 7 bases from J, with 14 bases between.

The V and J genes are TRBV6-1 and TRBJ2-5; tentatively, D is TRBD1 (5 bases). Trimming pared 8 bases from V and 4 bases from J, leaving 23 bases between. CDR1 is MNHNS and CDR2 is SASEGT in the germline V gene. This CDR3 spans 16 amino acids. The CDR3 nucleotides read TGTGCCAGCTCACTTGGGGTCTGGGATACAGGAGAGACCCAGTACTTC. This sequence encodes CASSLGVWDTGETQYF.

The table lists this clonotype with many counts. This sequence joins TRBV7-2 and TRBJ2-5; D remains ambiguous. Trimming left V 5 bases short and J 2 bases short, with 15 bases between. CDR3 size: 15 residues. Germline CDR1 SGHTA, CDR2 FQGNSA. The chain's CDR3 is CASSRLGGMQETQYF. In DNA, the CDR3 is TGTGCCAGCAGCAGATTGGGTGGGATGCAAGAGACCCAGTACTTC.

The sample holds many counts of this clonotype. The J gene is TRBJ2-1, the V gene TRBV20-1; D ambiguous. This CDR3 contains 11 residues. V was cut by 6 bases and J by 5 bases, with 8 bases left in between. Germline V gene lookup returns CDR1 DFQATT and CDR2 SNEGSKA (reference sequence). CDR3 coding DNA: TGCAGTGCCAAAGCGCACAATGAGCAGTTCTTC. As protein: CSAKAHNEQFF.

This clonotype was observed a handful of times. The chain recombines TRBV5-1 with TRBJ2-1; 14 positions match TRBD2. CDR3 length equals 15 residues. Germline assignment: CDR1 SGHRS and CDR2 YFSETQ. The V and J ends lost 4 bases and 12 bases, in that order; junction bases with no gene match: 9. CDR3 bases: TGCGCCAGCAGCACCTCGGGACTAGCGGGAGCAGGGCAGTTCTTC. This translates into CASSTSGLAGAGQFF.

The V and J genes are TRBV7-6 and TRBJ2-5; D call uncertain. Germline loops: CDR1 SGHVS, CDR2 FNYEAQ. V was clipped by 1 base and J by 4 bases, with 7 bases between them. The CDR3 runs 13 residues. The CDR3, as DNA: TGTGCCAGCAGCTTAGACAGATTAGAGACCCAGTACTTC. Residues: CASSLDRLETQYF.

Ten or more counts support this clonotype. The chain employs TRBV18 and TRBJ2-1; TRBD1 aligns across 9 bases. The CDR3 is 15 amino acids. Germline CDR1 is KGHSH and CDR2 is LQKENI. With 4 bases clipped from V and 2 bases from J, the junction kept 3 bases outside the gene matches. The CDR3 reads CASSLQGAAYNEQFF. The CDR3 DNA follows: TGTGCCAGCTCACTACAGGGGGCGGCCTACAATGAGCAGTTCTTC.

The chain is built from TRBV12-3 or TRBV12-4 and TRBJ2-1; 12 positions agree with TRBD2. This CDR3 contains 17 residues. V lost 6 bases, J lost 5 bases, and 11 bases stayed unmatched. The CDR3 loop is CASRRHGLAGGNNEQFF. In DNA form, the CDR3 reads TGTGCCAGCAGGCGACACGGCCTAGCGGGAGGGAACAATGAGCAGTTCTTC.

This clonotype was picked up a small number of times. V gene TRBV12-3 or TRBV12-4 combines with J gene TRBJ2-6; D is possibly TRBD2 (5 bases). The V end was cut by 6 bases, the J end by 4 bases, with 19 bases between. This CDR3 is 17 amino acids long. Written as DNA, the CDR3 is TGTGCCAGCAGCACCTGGGAAAAGGGAGCAGGGGCCAACGTCCTGACTTTC. It translates to CASSTWEKGAGANVLTF.

At least ten counts were recorded for this clonotype. This rearrangement joins TRBV12-3 or TRBV12-4 to TRBJ1-2; D possibly corresponds to TRBD1 (6 bases). The CDR3 has 14 amino acids. Trimming pared 3 bases from V and 4 bases from J, leaving 12 bases between. The CDR3 sequence: CASSFGGRGYGYTF. CDR3 in DNA: TGTGCCAGCAGTTTCGGGGGGCGCGGCTATGGCTACACCTTC.

The chain joins TRBV20-1 to TRBJ2-7, with TRBD2 matching 14 bases. Trimming at V came to 6 bases and at J to 2 bases, leaving 9 bases not matched to a gene. CDR1 is DFQATT and CDR2 is SNEGSKA in the germline V gene (reference sequence). CDR3 length: 16 residues. The CDR3 is CSATGLAGDKAYEQYF. DNA of the CDR3: TGCAGTGCAACGGGACTAGCGGGAGACAAGGCCTACGAGCAGTACTTC.

There are a few counts of this clonotype. The chain is built from TRBV7-2 and TRBJ2-1, with 10 nucleotides matching TRBD2. Looked up from germline, CDR1 is SGHTA and CDR2 is FQGNSA. CDR3 length: 16 residues. V lost 2 bases to trimming and J lost 4 bases; unmatched junction nucleotides: 5. This CDR3 reads CASSLHRTSGYNEQFF. The CDR3 DNA reads TGTGCCAGCAGCTTACATAGGACTAGCGGATACAATGAGCAGTTCTTC.